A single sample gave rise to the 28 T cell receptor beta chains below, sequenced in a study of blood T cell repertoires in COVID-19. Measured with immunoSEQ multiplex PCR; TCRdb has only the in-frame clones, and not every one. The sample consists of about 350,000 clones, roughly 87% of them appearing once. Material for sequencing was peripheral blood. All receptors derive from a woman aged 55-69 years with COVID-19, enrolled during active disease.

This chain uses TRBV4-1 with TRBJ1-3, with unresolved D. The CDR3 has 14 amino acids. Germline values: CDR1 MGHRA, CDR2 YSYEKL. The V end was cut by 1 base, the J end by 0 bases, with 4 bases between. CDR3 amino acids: CASSQASSGNTIYF. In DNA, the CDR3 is TGCGCCAGCAGCCAAGCCAGCTCTGGAAACACCATATATTTT.

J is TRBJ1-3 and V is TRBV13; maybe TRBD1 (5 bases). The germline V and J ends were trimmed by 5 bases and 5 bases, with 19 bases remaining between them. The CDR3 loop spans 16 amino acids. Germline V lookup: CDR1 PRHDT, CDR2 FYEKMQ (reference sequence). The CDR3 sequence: CASSERGDFLRNTIYF. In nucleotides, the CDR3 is TGTGCCAGCAGCGAACGAGGGGACTTCTTAAGAAACACCATATATTTT.

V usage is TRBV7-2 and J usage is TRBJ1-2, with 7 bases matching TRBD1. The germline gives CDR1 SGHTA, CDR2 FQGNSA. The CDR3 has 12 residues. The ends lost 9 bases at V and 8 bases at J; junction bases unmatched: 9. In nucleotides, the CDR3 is TGTGCCAGACCGATACAGGGGAGCGGCTACACCTTC. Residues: CARPIQGSGYTF.

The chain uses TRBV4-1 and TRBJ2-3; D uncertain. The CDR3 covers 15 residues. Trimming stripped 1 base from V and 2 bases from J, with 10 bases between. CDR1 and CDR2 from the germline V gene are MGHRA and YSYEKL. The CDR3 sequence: CASSQVSLPTDTQYF. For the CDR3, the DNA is TGCGCCAGCAGCCAAGTGTCCCTTCCCACAGATACGCAGTATTTT.

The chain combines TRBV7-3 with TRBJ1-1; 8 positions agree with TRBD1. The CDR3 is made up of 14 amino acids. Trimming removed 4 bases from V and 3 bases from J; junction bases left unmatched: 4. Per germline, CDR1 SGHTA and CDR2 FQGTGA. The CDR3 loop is CASSSETGDTEAFF. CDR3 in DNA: TGTGCCAGCAGCTCGGAGACAGGGGACACTGAAGCTTTCTTT. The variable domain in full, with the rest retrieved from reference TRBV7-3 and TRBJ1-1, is GAGVSQTPSNKVTEKGKYVELRCDPISGHTALYWYRQSLGQGPEFLIYFQGTGAADDSGLPNDRFFAVRPEGSVSTLKIQRTERGDSAVYLCASSSETGDTEAFFGQGTRLTVV.

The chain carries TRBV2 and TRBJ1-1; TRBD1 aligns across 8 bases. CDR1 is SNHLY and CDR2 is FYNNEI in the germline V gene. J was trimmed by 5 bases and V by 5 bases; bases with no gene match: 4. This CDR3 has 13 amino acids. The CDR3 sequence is CASSLTGETEAFF. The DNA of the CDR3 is TGTGCCAGCAGTTTGACAGGGGAGACTGAAGCTTTCTTT.

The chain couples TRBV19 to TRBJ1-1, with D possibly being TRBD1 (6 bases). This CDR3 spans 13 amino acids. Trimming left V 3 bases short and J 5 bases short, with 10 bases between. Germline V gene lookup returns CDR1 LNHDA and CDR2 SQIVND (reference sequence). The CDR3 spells CASSIKTGTEAFF. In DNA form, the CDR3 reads TGTGCCAGTAGTATCAAAACAGGGACTGAAGCTTTCTTT.

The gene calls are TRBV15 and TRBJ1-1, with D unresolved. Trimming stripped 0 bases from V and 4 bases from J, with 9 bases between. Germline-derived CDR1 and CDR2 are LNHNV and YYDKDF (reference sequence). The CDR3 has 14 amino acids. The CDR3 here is CATSRERVPTEAFF. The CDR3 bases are TGTGCCACCAGCAGAGAGAGGGTACCCACTGAAGCTTTCTTT.

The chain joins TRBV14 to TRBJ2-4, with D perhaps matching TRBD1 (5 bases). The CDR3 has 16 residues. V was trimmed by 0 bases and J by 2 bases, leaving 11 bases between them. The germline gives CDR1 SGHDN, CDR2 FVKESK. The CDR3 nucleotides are TGTGCCAGCAGCCAAGATGGGGCAGCAACCAAAAACATTCAGTACTTC. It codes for CASSQDGAATKNIQYF.

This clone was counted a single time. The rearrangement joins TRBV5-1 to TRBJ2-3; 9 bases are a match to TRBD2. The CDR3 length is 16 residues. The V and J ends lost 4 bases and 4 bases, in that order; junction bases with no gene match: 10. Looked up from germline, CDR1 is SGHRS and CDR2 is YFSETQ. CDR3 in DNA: TGCGCCAGCAGCACCCGGAGGGGCGGGGGGGCAGATACGCAGTATTTT. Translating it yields CASSTRRGGGADTQYF.

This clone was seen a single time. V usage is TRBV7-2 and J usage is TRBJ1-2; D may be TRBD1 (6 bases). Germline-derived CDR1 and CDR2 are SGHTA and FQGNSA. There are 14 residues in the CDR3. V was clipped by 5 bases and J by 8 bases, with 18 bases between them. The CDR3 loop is CASSPSQGSGGYTF. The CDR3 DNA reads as TGTGCCAGCAGCCCATCCCAGGGGTCTGGCGGCTACACCTTC.

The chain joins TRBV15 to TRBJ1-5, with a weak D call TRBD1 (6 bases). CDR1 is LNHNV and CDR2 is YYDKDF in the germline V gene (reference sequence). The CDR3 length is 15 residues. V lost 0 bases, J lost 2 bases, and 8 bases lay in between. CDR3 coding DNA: TGTGCCACCAGCAGAGAACCAGGGGGCAATCAGCCCCAGCATTTT. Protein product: CATSREPGGNQPQHF.

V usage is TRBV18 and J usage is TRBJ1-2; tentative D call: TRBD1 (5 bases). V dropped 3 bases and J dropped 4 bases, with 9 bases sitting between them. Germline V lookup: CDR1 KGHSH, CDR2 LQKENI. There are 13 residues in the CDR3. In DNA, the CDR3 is TGTGCCAGCTCACCCGACAGACTCTATGGCTACACCTTC. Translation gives CASSPDRLYGYTF.

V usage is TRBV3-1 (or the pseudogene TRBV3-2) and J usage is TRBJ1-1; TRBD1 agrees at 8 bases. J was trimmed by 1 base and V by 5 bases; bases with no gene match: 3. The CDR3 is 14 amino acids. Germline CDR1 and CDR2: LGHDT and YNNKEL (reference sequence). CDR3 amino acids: CASSYTGGNTEAFF. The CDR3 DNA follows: TGTGCCAGCAGCTACACAGGGGGGAACACTGAAGCTTTCTTT.

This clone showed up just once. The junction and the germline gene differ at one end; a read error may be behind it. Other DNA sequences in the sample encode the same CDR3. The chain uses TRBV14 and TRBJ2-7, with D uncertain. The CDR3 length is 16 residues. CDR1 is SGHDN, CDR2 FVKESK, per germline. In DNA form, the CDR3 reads TGCGCCAGCAGCCCCCTCCCTCCCCAGTACCCCTACGAGCAGTACTTC. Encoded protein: CASSPLPPQYPYEQYF.

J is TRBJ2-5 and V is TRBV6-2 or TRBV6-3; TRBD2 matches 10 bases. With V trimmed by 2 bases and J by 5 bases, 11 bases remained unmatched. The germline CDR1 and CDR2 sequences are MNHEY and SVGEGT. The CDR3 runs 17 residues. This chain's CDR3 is CASSYMGGTSDVETQYF. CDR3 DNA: TGTGCCAGCAGTTACATGGGGGGGACTAGCGATGTGGAGACCCAGTACTTC.

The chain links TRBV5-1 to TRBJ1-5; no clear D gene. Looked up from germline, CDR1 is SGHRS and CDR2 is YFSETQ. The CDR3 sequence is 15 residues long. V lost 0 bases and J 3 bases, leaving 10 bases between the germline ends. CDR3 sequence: CASSLAPGSNQPQHF. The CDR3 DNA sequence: TGCGCCAGCAGCTTGGCCCCAGGCTCCAATCAGCCCCAGCATTTT.

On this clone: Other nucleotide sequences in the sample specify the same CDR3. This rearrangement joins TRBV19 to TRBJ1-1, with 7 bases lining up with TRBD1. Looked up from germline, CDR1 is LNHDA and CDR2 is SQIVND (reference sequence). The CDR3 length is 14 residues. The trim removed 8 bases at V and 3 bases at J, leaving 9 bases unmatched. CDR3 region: CASRRDRVDTEAFF. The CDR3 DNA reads TGTGCCAGTCGTCGAGACAGGGTGGACACTGAAGCTTTCTTT.

The CDR3 bases are TGTGCCAGCAGCTTTAGACGGAGGAACACTGAAGCTTTCTTT. This sequence encodes CASSFRRRNTEAFF. The chain employs TRBV13 and TRBJ1-1; D is unclear. Germline values: CDR1 PRHDT, CDR2 FYEKMQ (reference sequence). This CDR3 comprises 14 residues. The V end lost 3 bases, the J end lost 1 base, and 9 bases lay between the germline ends.

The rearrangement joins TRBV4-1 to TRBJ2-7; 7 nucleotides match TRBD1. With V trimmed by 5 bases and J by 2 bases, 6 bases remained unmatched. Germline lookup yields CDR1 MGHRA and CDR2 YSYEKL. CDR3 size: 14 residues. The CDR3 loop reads CASSARQGPYEQYF. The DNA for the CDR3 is TGCGCCAGCAGCGCCCGACAGGGCCCCTACGAGCAGTACTTC.

As DNA, the CDR3 is TGTGCCAGCAGCTTTTCCCCAGGGGCGGTCGAGCAGTACTTC. Amino acids: CASSFSPGAVEQYF. The V gene is TRBV7-9, the J gene TRBJ2-7, with TRBD1 as a possible D gene (6 bases). Germline CDR1 reads SEHNR; CDR2 reads FQNEAQ (reference sequence). This CDR3 has 14 residues. Trimming took 3 bases from V and 6 from J, leaving 15 bases between them.

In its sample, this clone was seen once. CDR3 sequence: CASSPLGGGSPLHF. Here the CDR3 DNA reads TGTGCCAGCAGCCCTCTGGGGGGGGGTTCACCCCTCCACTTT. The V and J genes are TRBV3-1 (or the pseudogene TRBV3-2) and TRBJ1-6, with D maybe TRBD1 (5 bases). Trimming stripped 4 bases from V and 9 bases from J, with 13 bases between. Germline V lookup: CDR1 LGHDT, CDR2 YNNKEL (reference sequence). This CDR3 comprises 14 residues.

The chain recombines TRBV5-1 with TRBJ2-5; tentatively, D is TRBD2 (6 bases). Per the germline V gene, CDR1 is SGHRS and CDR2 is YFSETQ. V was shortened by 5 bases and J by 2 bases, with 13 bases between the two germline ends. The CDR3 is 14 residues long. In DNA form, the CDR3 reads TGCGCCAGCAGGGCTAGCGAGAGTCAAGAGACCCAGTACTTC. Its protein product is CASRASESQETQYF.

The CDR3 DNA sequence: TGTGCCAGCAGGACCCCGGGACTAGTCACCGGGGAGCTGTTTTTT. Its protein product is CASRTPGLVTGELFF. The V gene is TRBV7-2, the J gene TRBJ2-2; 8 bases are shared with TRBD2. CDR3 length equals 15 residues. Germline V gene lookup returns CDR1 SGHTA and CDR2 FQGNSA. With 6 bases clipped from V and 4 bases from J, the junction kept 7 bases outside the gene matches. The complete variable domain, with remaining parts taken from reference TRBV7-2 and TRBJ2-2, reads GAGVSQSPSNKVTEKGKDVELRCDPISGHTALYWYRQSLGQGLEFLIYFQGNSAPDKSGLPSDRFSAERTGGSVSTLTIQRTQQEDSAVYLCASRTPGLVTGELFFGEGSRLTVL.

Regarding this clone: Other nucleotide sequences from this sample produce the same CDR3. This CDR3 reads CSAGTGYGYTF. The CDR3 nucleotides are TGCAGTGCTGGGACAGGTTATGGCTACACCTTC. The V and J genes are TRBV20-1 and TRBJ1-2; TRBD1 agrees at 8 bases. This CDR3 has 11 residues. The trim removed 5 bases at V and 5 bases at J, leaving 1 base unmatched. Germline V gene data show CDR1 as DFQATT and CDR2 as SNEGSKA (reference sequence).

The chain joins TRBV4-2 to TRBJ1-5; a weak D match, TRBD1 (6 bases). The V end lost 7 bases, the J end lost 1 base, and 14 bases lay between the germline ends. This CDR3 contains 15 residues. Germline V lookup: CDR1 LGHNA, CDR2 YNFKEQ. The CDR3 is CASKEEGGSNQPQHF. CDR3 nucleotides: TGTGCCAGCAAGGAAGAGGGGGGGAGCAATCAGCCCCAGCATTTT.

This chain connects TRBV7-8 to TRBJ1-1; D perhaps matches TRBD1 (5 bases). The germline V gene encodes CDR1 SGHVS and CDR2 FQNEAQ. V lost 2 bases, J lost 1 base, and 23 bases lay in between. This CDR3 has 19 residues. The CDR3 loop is CASSLNLGRVTSRNTEAFF. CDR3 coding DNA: TGTGCCAGCAGCTTAAATCTGGGGCGCGTCACGTCCCGGAACACTGAAGCTTTCTTT.

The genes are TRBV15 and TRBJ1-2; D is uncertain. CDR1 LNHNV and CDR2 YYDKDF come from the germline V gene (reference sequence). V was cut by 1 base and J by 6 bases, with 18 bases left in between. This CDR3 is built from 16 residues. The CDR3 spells CATSRVPGVTLHGYTF. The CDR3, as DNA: TGTGCCACCAGCAGAGTCCCCGGGGTTACCCTGCATGGCTACACCTTC. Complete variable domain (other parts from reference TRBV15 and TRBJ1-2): DAMVIQNPRYQVTQFGKPVTLSCSQTLNHNVMYWYQQKSSQAPKLLFHYYDKDFNNEADTPDNFQSRRPNTSFCFLDIRSPGLGDTAMYLCATSRVPGVTLHGYTFGSGTRLTVV.